Reported below is one TCR beta chain. This specimen belongs to a study of blood T cell repertoires in COVID-19. Study context: Samples representing acute and convalescent COVID-19 were sourced from the United States, Italy and Spain.

Here immunoSEQ multiplex PCR was the method, and the copy in TCRdb shows in-frame clones only, minus some. This table holds roughly 240,000 clones, more than 70% found once. Participant age was roughly 18 to 95 years, and participants resided in fewer than 25 US areas. The study assigned cohorts using participant-reported clinical history. Germline lookup yields CDR1 LNHNV and CDR2 YYDKDF (reference sequence). V gave up 0 bases and J gave up 7 bases, with 10 bases separating them. This CDR3 contains 14 residues. The chain has TRBV15 and TRBJ1-5; D ambiguous. Sequencing was done on a sample of PBMCs or T cells enriched from blood (not recorded which). The receptor comes from a woman aged 50 to 65 who had recovered from COVID-19. CDR3 in DNA: TGTGCCACCAGCAGAGATCAAGGGAGGCAGCCCCAGCATTTT. It translates to CATSRDQGRQPQHF.